A single sample gave rise to the 15 T cell receptor beta chains below, sequenced in a study of patients and donors after allogeneic stem cell transplantation. A single record per CDR3 protein comes from TCRdb applying MiXCR to the RT-PCR reads. This sample has roughly 200,000 distinct CDR3 sequences; less than 45% occur once, and the top ten carry around 35%. The sequenced material came from blood, either unsorted or a sorted T cell fraction (not recorded which). These receptors all come from a human donor who was either an allogeneic HSCT recipient or a stem cell or donor lymphocyte infusion donor (not recorded which). It is not recorded whose cells these are; they may come from a transplant donor.

The rearrangement uses TRBV20-1 and TRBJ2-3; 7 nucleotides match TRBD2. Germline V gene sequence: CDR1 DFQATT, CDR2 SNEGSKA (reference sequence). This CDR3 has 17 amino acids. After removal of 0 bases from V and 3 bases from J, the junction contained 12 bases not matched to a gene. CDR3 amino acids: CSARDSNAGALTDTQYF. The CDR3 region has the DNA TGCAGTGCTAGAGATAGTAACGCGGGAGCATTGACAGATACGCAGTATTTT.

This clonotype appeared a few times. The chain couples TRBV7-8 to TRBJ1-4; D call uncertain. Germline loops: CDR1 SGHVS, CDR2 FQNEAQ. The V end was cut by 1 base, the J end by 11 bases, with 8 bases between. CDR3 size: 12 residues. Here the CDR3 reads CASSLDLQKLFF. The DNA for the CDR3 is TGTGCCAGCAGCTTAGACCTTCAGAAACTGTTTTTT. Using reference TRBV7-8 and TRBJ1-4 for the parts outside the CDR3, the full variable domain is GAGVSQSPRYKVAKRGQDVALRCDPISGHVSLFWYQQALGQGPEFLTYFQNEAQLDKSGLPSDRFFAERPEGSVSTLKIQRTQQEDSAVYLCASSLDLQKLFFGSGTQLSVL.

The chain joins TRBV7-9 to TRBJ1-2; possibly TRBD1 for D (6 bases). V lost 0 bases, J lost 1 base, and 9 bases lay in between. CDR3 size: 15 residues. Germline loops: CDR1 SEHNR, CDR2 FQNEAQ (reference sequence). The CDR3: CASSLAPDSNYGYTF. DNA of the CDR3: TGTGCCAGCAGCTTAGCCCCGGACAGTAACTATGGCTACACCTTC.

This rearrangement joins TRBV7-6 to TRBJ2-7; the match to TRBD1 covers 7 bases. Looked up from germline, CDR1 is SGHVS and CDR2 is FNYEAQ. The length of the CDR3 is 16 residues. The ends lost 5 bases at V and 1 base at J; junction bases unmatched: 11. DNA for the CDR3: TGTGCCAGCAGCACTATGAGGGGGCCATCTTCCTACGAGCAGTACTTC. Amino acids: CASSTMRGPSSYEQYF.

The V and J genes are TRBV2 and TRBJ2-3; D is unresolved. The CDR3 runs to 14 residues. V was pared by 6 bases and J by 2 bases, with 12 bases between. Germline V gene lookup returns CDR1 SNHLY and CDR2 FYNNEI. For the CDR3, the DNA is TGTGCCAGCAGGGCAGCGAAATACACAGATACGCAGTATTTT. Its protein is CASRAAKYTDTQYF.

With respect to this clonotype: The junction departs from germline at one end; a sequencing error may be responsible. The chain recombines TRBV7-2 with TRBJ2-3; 9 nucleotides agree with TRBD2. This CDR3 comprises 15 residues. The germline V gene has CDR1 SGHTA and CDR2 FQGNSA. The CDR3 protein is CASSLVGTSTDKQYF. CDR3 in DNA: TGTGCCAGCAGCTTAGTTGGGACTAGCACAGATAAGCAGTATTTT.

This clonotype was seen many times. The CDR3 reads CASSLAPQGASGYTF. CDR3 bases: TGTGCCAGCAGCTTAGCTCCACAGGGGGCGTCCGGCTACACCTTC. The genes are TRBV7-8 and TRBJ1-2, with 9 positions matching TRBD1. Germline CDR1 reads SGHVS; CDR2 reads FQNEAQ. This CDR3 spans 15 amino acids. J gave up 8 bases and V 0 bases, and 7 bases lay outside the gene matches.

This clonotype turned up a few times. The chain combines TRBV7-2 with TRBJ2-1; 7 nucleotides agree with TRBD2. Germline lookup yields CDR1 SGHTA and CDR2 FQGNSA. After removal of 3 bases from V and 8 bases from J, the junction contained 7 bases not matched to a gene. CDR3 size: 14 residues. The CDR3 nucleotides are TGTGCCAGCAGCTTTGAACTAGCGTTCGATGAGCAGTTCTTC. Translated: CASSFELAFDEQFF.

In its sample, this clonotype was seen once. This chain joins TRBV4-2 and TRBJ1-1; unclear D gene. V lost 4 bases, J lost 0 bases, and 12 bases lay in between. Germline V gene lookup returns CDR1 LGHNA and CDR2 YNFKEQ. This CDR3 contains 15 residues. CDR3 in amino acids: CASSPNEGMNTEAFF. In nucleotides, the CDR3 is TGTGCCAGCAGCCCGAACGAGGGTATGAACACTGAAGCTTTCTTT.

The chain recombines TRBV2 with TRBJ2-5, with D perhaps TRBD1 (5 bases). Germline lookup yields CDR1 SNHLY and CDR2 FYNNEI. V lost 5 bases, J lost 2 bases, and 15 bases lay in between. The CDR3 is 15 residues long. The CDR3 loop is CASSIDRTDQETQYF. The CDR3 nucleotides are TGTGCCAGCAGTATTGACAGAACGGATCAAGAGACCCAGTACTTC.

The chain is built from TRBV4-3 and TRBJ2-7, with TRBD2 matching over 8 bases. The V segment lost 0 bases and the J segment 6 bases; nucleotides outside the gene matches: 7. From germline, CDR1 is LGHNA and CDR2 YSLEER. This CDR3 spans 15 amino acids. This chain's CDR3 is CASSQDSGGPGEQYF. The CDR3 DNA is TGCGCCAGCAGCCAAGATTCGGGAGGGCCGGGCGAGCAGTACTTC.

The rearrangement joins TRBV12-3 or TRBV12-4 to TRBJ2-4; 9 nucleotides line up with TRBD1. Trimming cost V 6 bases and J 15 bases; bases outside gene matches: 9. The CDR3 is 12 amino acids. CDR3 in amino acids: CASSYGDRETYF. In DNA, the CDR3 is TGTGCCAGCAGCTATGGGGACAGGGAGACGTACTTC.

This clonotype has just a few counts. CDR3 protein: CSARDASGGYNEQFF. The CDR3 DNA reads as TGCAGTGCTAGAGACGCCAGCGGGGGTTACAATGAGCAGTTCTTC. This chain links TRBV20-1 with TRBJ2-1; 8 bases agree with TRBD2. V lost 0 bases, J lost 4 bases, and 5 bases stayed unmatched. This CDR3 spans 15 amino acids. Germline loops: CDR1 DFQATT, CDR2 SNEGSKA (reference sequence).

The chain links TRBV12-3 or TRBV12-4 to TRBJ1-2, with 12 bases that match TRBD1. This CDR3 spans 14 amino acids. J was trimmed by 7 bases and V by 4 bases; bases with no gene match: 4. For the CDR3, the DNA is TGTGCCAGCAGTTGGGACAGGGGGCTTGGTGGCTACACCTTC. Amino acid sequence: CASSWDRGLGGYTF.

Concerning this clonotype: The CDR3 does not close with the conserved phenylalanine or tryptophan, likely indicating a read error. The chain is built from TRBV10-3 and TRBJ1-1; D uncertain. Germline V gene sequence: CDR1 ENHRY, CDR2 SYGVKD. V was clipped by 8 bases and J by 1 base, with 14 bases between them. The CDR3 extends over 14 amino acids. CDR3 in amino acids: CAIRSGQENTEAFL. CDR3 DNA sequence: TGTGCCATCCGATCCGGTCAGGAGAACACTGAAGCTTTCTTG.